Listed below are T cell receptor beta chains from one sample, sequenced in a study of T cell clones after liver transplantation. Assay: immunoSEQ multiplex PCR; the TCRdb copy retains only in-frame clones and omits some. The table shows 85,000 to 130,000 clones, with 80% to 85% occurring only once. The sequences come from CD4+ T cells from blood, collected before liver transplant. The receptors originated from a human donor who received a liver transplant. The CDR3 runs from the conserved cysteine through the conserved F or W. Each record gives: J gene, V gene, D gene, clone size, CDR3 protein, CDR3 DNA. D genes are given only for firm matches. Only some rows state a clone size, as once, few, many or a class for expanded clones.

>TRBJ2-7|TRBV7-6|TRBD2|-
CASSLAVTSGFLSYEQYF
TGTGCCAGCAGCTTAGCGGTCACTAGCGGGTTCCTTTCCTACGAGCAGTACTTC
>TRBJ1-5|TRBV7-2|TRBD1|-
CASSFRDSSFYSNQPQHF
TGTGCCAGCAGCTTCCGGGACAGTTCCTTTTATAGCAATCAGCCCCAGCATTTT
>TRBJ2-1|TRBV21-1|-|once
CASSKGTESSYNEQFF
TGTGCCAGCAGCAAAGGGACAGAGAGCTCCTACAATGAGCAGTTCTTC
>TRBJ1-5|TRBV5-1|-|-
CASSFGGSNQPQHF
TGCGCCAGCAGCTTCGGGGGAAGCAATCAGCCCCAGCATTTT
>TRBJ2-2|TRBV7-2|-|-
CASSLRWAGDTGELFF
TGTGCCAGCAGCTTACGGTGGGCCGGGGACACCGGGGAGCTGTTTTTT
>TRBJ1-3|TRBV27|-|-
CASSNDLGKTIYF
TGTGCCAGCAGTAATGACCTGGGAAAAACCATATATTTT
>TRBJ1-4|TRBV5-1|-|-
CASSLDRAEREKLFF
TGCGCCAGCAGCTTGGACCGAGCCGAGAGGGAAAAACTGTTTTTT
>TRBJ2-1|TRBV23-1|-|-
CASKRLQQSSSYNEQFF
TGCGCCAGCAAAAGACTACAGCAGAGTAGCTCCTACAATGAGCAGTTCTTC
>TRBJ1-2|TRBV19|TRBD1|-
CASSKGQTNYGYTF
TGTGCCAGTAGTAAGGGACAGACCAACTATGGCTACACCTTC
>TRBJ1-3|TRBV27|TRBD1|-
CASSLSLPGQGAAGNTIYF
TGTGCCAGCAGTTTATCCCTACCGGGACAGGGGGCTGCTGGAAACACCATATATTTT
>TRBJ1-1|TRBV5-6|-|-
CASSSGSRGTEAFF
TGTGCCAGCAGCTCCGGGTCACGGGGGACTGAAGCTTTCTTT
>TRBJ2-5|TRBV19|-|-
CASSIQVQETQYF
TGTGCCAGTAGTATACAGGTCCAAGAGACCCAGTACTTC
>TRBJ1-2|TRBV5-5|-|-
CASSLGRTGGYTF
TGTGCCAGCAGCTTGGGCAGGACGGGAGGCTACACCTTC
>TRBJ1-5|TRBV5-4|-|-
CASSIQGPGQPQHF
TGTGCCAGCAGCATACAGGGTCCAGGCCAGCCCCAGCATTTT
>TRBJ1-1|TRBV2|-|-
CASRKSNTEAFF
TGTGCCAGCAGGAAGTCAAACACTGAAGCTTTCTTT
>TRBJ1-1|TRBV7-9|-|-
CASSHGRLEAFF
TGTGCCAGCAGCCACGGACGATTAGAAGCTTTCTTT
>TRBJ2-3|TRBV12-5|-|-
CASGLPPGQLTDTQYF
TGTGCTAGTGGTTTGCCCCCTGGACAGCTCACAGATACGCAGTATTTT
>TRBJ2-7|TRBV5-1|-|-
CASSLGLVRQAYEQYF
TGCGCCAGCAGCTTGGGGCTGGTAAGACAAGCCTACGAGCAGTACTTC
>TRBJ2-4|TRBV6-4|-|-
CASSKNSGQGGKNIQYF
TGTGCCAGCAGTAAGAACTCGGGCCAGGGGGGTAAAAACATTCAGTACTTC
>TRBJ2-2|TRBV5-1|-|-
CASREPQNTGELFF
TGCGCCAGCAGAGAGCCACAAAACACCGGGGAGCTGTTTTTT
>TRBJ1-2|TRBV4-2|TRBD1|-
CASSQDSTGPNYGYTF
TGTGCCAGCAGCCAAGATTCGACAGGGCCTAACTATGGCTACACCTTC
>TRBJ1-1|TRBV28|-|few
CASSLPGQLNTEAFF
TGTGCCAGCAGTCTGCCGGGACAACTGAACACTGAAGCTTTCTTT
>TRBJ2-1|TRBV11-2|-|-
CASSQGGARYNEQFF
TGTGCCAGCAGTCAAGGGGGGGCGAGGTACAATGAGCAGTTCTTC
>TRBJ1-2|TRBV29-1|-|-
CSVGGGNQGGYTF
TGCAGCGTTGGGGGCGGAAATCAGGGAGGCTACACCTTC
>TRBJ2-5|TRBV18|-|-
CASSPIAGTGSRETQYF
TGTGCCAGCTCACCAATAGCCGGCACAGGGTCGCGAGAGACCCAGTACTTC
>TRBJ2-7|TRBV9|TRBD2|once
CASSVSGTSGTYEQYF
TGTGCCAGCAGCGTGTCCGGGACTAGCGGGACCTACGAGCAGTACTTC
>TRBJ2-3|TRBV13|TRBD2|once
CASSLFGGTSPETDTQYF
TGTGCCAGCAGCCTTTTCGGGGGGACTAGCCCAGAGACAGATACGCAGTATTTT
>TRBJ2-2|TRBV6-6|-|-
CASSYGPGRNTGELFF
TGTGCCAGCAGTTACGGCCCAGGGAGGAACACCGGGGAGCTGTTTTTT
>TRBJ2-7|TRBV14|-|-
CASSKGVPPYEQYF
TGTGCCAGCAGCAAGGGGGTACCCCCCTACGAGCAGTACTTC
>TRBJ2-7|TRBV6-1|-|-
CASSLGQSYEQYF
TGTGCCAGCAGCCTAGGACAGAGCTACGAGCAGTACTTC
>TRBJ2-5|TRBV5-4|-|-
CASSGAGDLQETQYF
TGTGCCAGCAGCGGGGCAGGAGACCTCCAAGAGACCCAGTACTTC
>TRBJ1-3|TRBV9|-|-
CASSVAGERSGNTIYF
TGTGCCAGCAGCGTAGCTGGGGAGAGGTCTGGAAACACCATATATTTT
>TRBJ2-3|TRBV19|TRBD1|few
CASRDRGADTQYF
TGTGCCAGTAGGGACAGGGGCGCAGATACGCAGTATTTT
>TRBJ2-7|TRBV27|-|-
CASSLYPTYEQYF
TGTGCCAGCAGTTTATACCCGACCTACGAGCAGTACTTC
>TRBJ2-1|TRBV5-1|TRBD2|few
CASSLGVGASGGNEQFF
TGCGCCAGCAGCTTGGGTGTTGGGGCTAGCGGGGGCAATGAGCAGTTCTTC
>TRBJ1-1|TRBV6-4|-|-
CASEGGTEAFF
TGTGCCAGCGAGGGGGGCACTGAAGCTTTCTTT
>TRBJ1-5|TRBV7-2|TRBD1|-
CASSSGQDPKQPQHF
TGTGCCAGCAGCTCCGGACAGGACCCTAAGCAGCCCCAGCATTTT
>TRBJ2-1|TRBV5-5|-|-
CASSLGPLNEQFF
TGTGCCAGCAGCTTGGGACCTCTCAATGAGCAGTTCTTC
>TRBJ2-5|TRBV7-3|-|-
CASSRIPGSETQYF
TGTGCCAGCAGCCGTATCCCAGGGTCGGAGACCCAGTACTTC
>TRBJ2-7|TRBV5-1|-|-
CASSLAGDIGEQYF
TGCGCCAGCAGCTTGGCCGGTGACATCGGCGAGCAGTACTTC
>TRBJ2-3|TRBV18|-|once
CASSPAGAITDTQYF
TGTGCCAGCTCACCAGCGGGGGCCATCACAGATACGCAGTATTTT
>TRBJ1-5|TRBV5-5|-|-
CASSLAGGNQPQHF
TGTGCCAGCAGCTTGGCAGGAGGGAATCAGCCCCAGCATTTT
>TRBJ2-3|TRBV5-1|-|-
CASSPWGDRQGKTDTQYF
TGCGCCAGCAGCCCATGGGGGGATCGACAGGGTAAAACAGATACGCAGTATTTT
>TRBJ1-6|TRBV6-6|-|-
CASRSATHSPLHF
TGTGCCAGCCGGTCCGCTACCCATTCACCCCTCCACTTT
>TRBJ1-1|TRBV5-1|-|-
CASRVGPWNTEAFF
TGCGCCAGCAGAGTGGGCCCCTGGAACACTGAAGCTTTCTTT
>TRBJ1-5|TRBV6-5|-|-
CASRGLGQPQHF
TGTGCCAGCCGAGGGTTAGGGCAGCCCCAGCATTTT